These 22 T cell receptor beta chains share one sample of origin, sequenced in a study of CD8 T cells in ankylosing spondylitis. TCRdb re-called the 5' RACE reads with MiXCR, one entry per CDR3 protein. The sample carries some 220,000 distinct CDR3 sequences, more than 9% recorded once. The sample taken for sequencing was blood, either unsorted or a sorted T cell fraction (not recorded which). The origin of the receptors is a male donor with ankylosing spondylitis or in good health (not recorded which).

This clonotype was seen repeatedly, ten times or more. The chain is built from TRBV4-2 and TRBJ2-3, with 9 nucleotides matching TRBD2. The ends lost 4 bases at V and 4 bases at J; junction bases unmatched: 6. This CDR3 has 15 residues. Germline V gene lookup returns CDR1 LGHNA and CDR2 YNFKEQ. The CDR3 reads CASSRKRGEADTQYF. CDR3 bases: TGTGCCAGCAGCCGGAAGCGGGGGGAGGCAGATACGCAGTATTTT.

CDR3 DNA: TGCAGCGCTGCTTTGACAGGGAGCACTGAAGCTTTCTTT. It specifies CSAALTGSTEAFF. The genes are TRBV29-1 and TRBJ1-1; 7 bases match TRBD1. J lost 4 bases, V lost 7 bases, and 9 bases had no gene match. This CDR3 comprises 13 residues. Germline assignment: CDR1 SQVTM and CDR2 ANQGSEA.

This clonotype occurred many times. This chain connects TRBV20-1 to TRBJ1-6; weak D call: TRBD1 (5 bases). The CDR3 is made up of 18 amino acids. Germline V CDR1 and CDR2: DFQATT, SNEGSKA (reference sequence). Trimming pared 5 bases from V and 0 bases from J, leaving 20 bases between. The CDR3 sequence is CSAQEDTYQSSYNSPLHF. CDR3 DNA sequence: TGCAGTGCTCAGGAGGACACATATCAGAGCTCCTATAATTCACCCCTCCACTTT.

This clonotype was counted at least ten times. The chain is built from TRBV5-1 and TRBJ2-3, with 11 positions matching TRBD1. Germline V gene sequence: CDR1 SGHRS, CDR2 YFSETQ. This CDR3 contains 15 residues. With V trimmed by 3 bases and J by 7 bases, 7 bases remained unmatched. The CDR3 protein is CASSYGTGGRNTQYF. In DNA, the CDR3 is TGCGCCAGCAGCTACGGGACAGGGGGGAGGAATACGCAGTATTTT. The whole variable domain, remainder taken from reference TRBV5-1 and TRBJ2-3, is KAGVTQTPRYLIKTRGQQVTLSCSPISGHRSVSWYQQTPGQGLQFLFEYFSETQRNKGNFPGRFSGRQFSNSRSEMNVSTLELGDSALYLCASSYGTGGRNTQYFGPGTRLTVL.

Concerning this clonotype itself: A single base separates this from a much larger clone, so it may be a read error. This chain connects TRBV7-9 to TRBJ2-1; D is perhaps TRBD1 or TRBD2 (7 bases each). V gave up 11 bases and J gave up 7 bases, with 24 bases separating them. Germline V gives CDR1 SEHNR, CDR2 FQNEAQ (reference sequence). The CDR3 contains 15 residues. The CDR3 here is CACIQGRVLRNEQFF. In DNA, the CDR3 is TGTGCCTGCATACAGGGGAGGGTTCTAAGGAATGAGCAGTTCTTC.

This clonotype was detected ten times or more. The chain combines TRBV5-1 with TRBJ2-7; D remains unclear. Trimming removed 0 bases from V and 2 bases from J, with 9 bases in between. The CDR3 contains 14 residues. Germline-derived CDR1 and CDR2 are SGHRS and YFSETQ. The CDR3 nucleotides read TGCGCCAGCAGCTTGGAGGCCGGAACCTACGAGCAGTACTTC. Amino acid sequence: CASSLEAGTYEQYF.

The rearrangement links TRBV2 to TRBJ2-3, with unresolved D. In germline, CDR1 is SNHLY, CDR2 FYNNEI. CDR3 length: 12 amino acids. V was trimmed by 4 bases and J by 5 bases, leaving 7 bases between them. The CDR3 here is CASSGPGDTQYF. The DNA of the CDR3 is TGTGCCAGCAGTGGGCCGGGAGATACGCAGTATTTT.

In its sample, this clonotype was seen many times. This chain joins TRBV5-1 and TRBJ2-1; 8 nucleotides match TRBD2. Per the germline V gene, CDR1 is SGHRS and CDR2 is YFSETQ. Trimming took 1 base from V and 6 from J; bases not matched to a gene: 6. This CDR3 comprises 15 residues. The CDR3 DNA sequence: TGCGCCAGCAGCTTGAGGCTAGCGGGCCCCAATGAGCAGTTCTTC. It specifies CASSLRLAGPNEQFF.

The sample holds many counts of this clonotype. The V call is TRBV5-5, the J call TRBJ1-4; D gene ambiguous. CDR1 is SGHKS, CDR2 YYEKEE, per germline (reference sequence). The CDR3 has 13 residues. Between the trimmed V and J ends, which lost 0 bases and 11 bases, there was a span of 11 bases. CDR3 sequence: CASSLESGLKLFF. The CDR3 region has the DNA TGTGCCAGCAGCTTGGAGTCCGGGCTGAAACTGTTTTTT. The full variable domain, in which reference TRBV5-5 and TRBJ1-4 provide the parts outside the CDR3, is DAGVTQSPTHLIKTRGQQVTLRCSPISGHKSVSWYQQVLGQGPQFIFQYYEKEERGRGNFPDRFSARQFPNYSSELNVNALLLGDSALYLCASSLESGLKLFFGSGTQLSVL.

This clonotype was seen ten or more times. The gene calls are TRBV12-3 or TRBV12-4 and TRBJ2-6; D not resolved. Trimming left V 0 bases short and J 0 bases short, with 18 bases between. The CDR3 spans 20 residues. CDR3 loop: CASSLALWAKHVSGANVLTF. The DNA of the CDR3 is TGTGCCAGCAGTTTAGCGCTATGGGCAAAACATGTCTCTGGGGCCAACGTCCTGACTTTC.

Here the CDR3 reads CASSELLNTIYF. CDR3 DNA: TGTGCCAGCAGTGAATTGTTAAACACCATATATTTT. The chain uses TRBV25-1 and TRBJ1-3; D is uncertain. Germline loops: CDR1 MGHDK, CDR2 SYGVNS. This CDR3 is 12 amino acids long. V was pared by 1 base and J by 6 bases, with 4 bases between.

The sample holds many counts of this clonotype. This sequence joins TRBV6-7 and TRBJ2-3, with 8 bases matching TRBD2. TRBV6-7 is annotated as an ORF whose role is uncertain. After removal of 6 bases from V and 4 bases from J, the junction contained 12 bases not matched to a gene. The CDR3 extends over 16 amino acids. The CDR3 region has the DNA TGTGCCAGCAGCTCCGCCCCGAGCGGGGGCCCAGATACGCAGTATTTT. Its protein is CASSSAPSGGPDTQYF.

This clonotype showed up many times. The rearrangement links TRBV4-1 to TRBJ2-3; D ambiguous. V dropped 3 bases and J dropped 5 bases, with 12 bases sitting between them. In germline, CDR1 is MGHRA, CDR2 YSYEKL. The CDR3 has 14 residues. The CDR3 nucleotides read TGCGCCAGCAGCCAGATCAGTAGTGGAGATACGCAGTATTTT. Translating gives CASSQISSGDTQYF.

This clonotype was detected a few times. The chain has TRBV27 and TRBJ2-5; 13 bases are a match to TRBD2. The CDR3 runs to 13 residues. The V gene's germline CDR1 is MNHEY and CDR2 SMNVEV (reference sequence). The ends lost 6 bases at V and 5 bases at J; junction bases unmatched: 0. CDR3 residues: CASRTSGGETQYF. In nucleotides, the CDR3 is TGTGCCAGCAGGACTAGCGGGGGGGAGACCCAGTACTTC.

J is TRBJ2-2 and V is TRBV18; D is undetermined. CDR1 and CDR2 from the germline V gene are KGHSH and LQKENI. The CDR3 is made up of 13 amino acids. Trimming pared 2 bases from V and 7 bases from J, leaving 8 bases between. The CDR3 bases are TGTGCCAGCTCACCAATGGCGGTCGGGGAGCTGTTTTTT. This sequence encodes CASSPMAVGELFF.

This clonotype has at least ten counts. The chain uses TRBV12-3 or TRBV12-4 and TRBJ2-6; weak D call: TRBD1 (6 bases). V lost 2 bases to trimming and J lost 0 bases, with 14 bases between them. CDR3 size: 18 residues. CDR3 sequence (DNA): TGTGCCAGCAGTTTACAAAGGGACATTAACTCTGGGGCCAACGTCCTGACTTTC. As protein: CASSLQRDINSGANVLTF.

This clonotype appeared a single time. This may be a read error, as it is one base from a much larger clone. J is TRBJ2-7 and V is TRBV3-1; D is unresolved. The germline V gene encodes CDR1 LGHDT and CDR2 YNNKEL (reference sequence). The CDR3 covers 11 residues. Written as DNA, the CDR3 is TGTGTCAGCAGCCAAGCCGACGAGCAGTACTTC. Translated: CVSSQADEQYF.

This clonotype was seen repeatedly, ten times or more. The V call is TRBV12-3 or TRBV12-4, the J call TRBJ2-3; 7 nucleotides line up with TRBD2. The CDR3 runs 11 residues. Trimming cost V 8 bases and J 6 bases; bases outside gene matches: 2. This CDR3 reads CASHGGDTQYF. Here the CDR3 DNA reads TGTGCCAGCCACGGGGGGGATACGCAGTATTTT.

This clonotype showed up many times. The rearrangement uses TRBV12-3 or TRBV12-4 and TRBJ1-1, with D tentatively TRBD1 (5 bases). V gave up 3 bases and J gave up 10 bases, with 12 bases separating them. The CDR3 consists of 12 residues. CDR3 in DNA: TGTGCCAGCAGTTTGTTCAGGGAGAGAGCTTTCTTT. This sequence encodes CASSLFRERAFF.

This clonotype was observed many times. This chain uses TRBV9 with TRBJ2-3; possible D gene TRBD2, 6 bases. Trimming took 0 bases from V and 0 from J, leaving 11 bases between them. Germline values: CDR1 SGDLS, CDR2 YYNGEE. The CDR3 loop spans 16 amino acids. CDR3 bases: TGTGCCAGCAGCGTAGGGGCTAGCGATAGCACAGATACGCAGTATTTT. Residues: CASSVGASDSTDTQYF.

This clonotype was counted many times. V and J are TRBV7-8 and TRBJ1-6, with 7 bases identical to TRBD1. Germline V gives CDR1 SGHVS, CDR2 FQNEAQ. Trimming removed 0 bases from V and 4 bases from J; junction bases left unmatched: 12. The CDR3 is 19 residues long. The CDR3 region has the DNA TGTGCCAGCAGCTTAGCCATAGCCGGGACAGTCACATATAATTCACCCCTCCACTTT. Its protein product is CASSLAIAGTVTYNSPLHF.

This clonotype was counted at least ten times. The chain carries TRBV30 and TRBJ1-1, with D possibly matching TRBD1 (5 bases). The length of the CDR3 is 15 residues. Germline V lookup: CDR1 GTSNPN, CDR2 SVGIG (reference sequence). V lost 3 bases and J 4 bases, leaving 18 bases between the germline ends. CDR3 sequence (DNA): TGTGCCTGGAGCGGTTTCAGAACAGGTGGCACTGAAGCTTTCTTT. Amino acids: CAWSGFRTGGTEAFF.